A single sample gave rise to the 5 T cell receptor beta chains below, sequenced in a study of shared clonotypes between healthy human individuals. Profiled with immunoSEQ multiplex PCR; TCRdb holds only in-frame clones, not every one. Altogether about 1 million clones are present, about 84% being singletons, with the ten largest covering around 0.47%. Material for sequencing was memory CD4+ T cells from PBMCs. This sample's subset: CD45RA-negative fraction. These receptor sequences come from a man in his late teens or twenties in good health. Some clones in this sample may be carry-over from other donors' samples.

This clone was counted many times. The chain carries TRBV10-1 and TRBJ2-1; possible D gene TRBD1, 6 bases. Germline V gene data show CDR1 as WNHNN and CDR2 as SYGVQD (reference sequence). The CDR3 spans 11 residues. CDR3 amino acids: CDHSRGNEQFF. CDR3 in DNA: TGCGACCATTCCAGGGGCAATGAGCAGTTCTTC.

The genes are TRBV13 and TRBJ2-1; no reliable D call. Trimming took 4 bases from V and 8 from J, leaving 12 bases between them. In germline, CDR1 is PRHDT, CDR2 FYEKMQ (reference sequence). The CDR3 spans 13 residues. CDR3 loop: CASSWVRADEQFF. The CDR3 DNA sequence: TGTGCCAGCAGCTGGGTAAGGGCCGATGAGCAGTTCTTC.

This clone occurred once. V gene TRBV18 combines with J gene TRBJ2-1, with D possibly TRBD2 on 5 matching bases. Trimming cost V 3 bases and J 6 bases, with 6 bases left between them. The germline gives CDR1 KGHSH, CDR2 LQKENI. The CDR3 is 12 amino acids. This CDR3 reads CASSPTSNEQFF. CDR3 nucleotides: TGTGCCAGCTCACCCACTAGCAATGAGCAGTTCTTC.

The V and J genes are TRBV19 and TRBJ2-6; D remains unclear. This CDR3 is built from 16 residues. Germline V gene lookup returns CDR1 LNHDA and CDR2 SQIVND (reference sequence). V lost 7 bases to trimming and J lost 1 base, with 14 bases between them. CDR3 sequence reads: CASNAQAVSGANVLTF. In DNA, the CDR3 is TGTGCCAGTAATGCCCAGGCCGTTTCTGGGGCCAACGTCCTGACTTTC.

V gene TRBV2 combines with J gene TRBJ1-4; 7 bases map to TRBD1. The CDR3 covers 16 residues. Germline loops: CDR1 SNHLY, CDR2 FYNNEI. Trimming at V came to 5 bases and at J to 0 bases, leaving 6 bases not matched to a gene. The CDR3 loop reads CASSRQGTTTNEKLFF. The CDR3 coding sequence is TGTGCCAGCAGTCGACAGGGTACCACAACTAATGAAAAACTGTTTTTT.